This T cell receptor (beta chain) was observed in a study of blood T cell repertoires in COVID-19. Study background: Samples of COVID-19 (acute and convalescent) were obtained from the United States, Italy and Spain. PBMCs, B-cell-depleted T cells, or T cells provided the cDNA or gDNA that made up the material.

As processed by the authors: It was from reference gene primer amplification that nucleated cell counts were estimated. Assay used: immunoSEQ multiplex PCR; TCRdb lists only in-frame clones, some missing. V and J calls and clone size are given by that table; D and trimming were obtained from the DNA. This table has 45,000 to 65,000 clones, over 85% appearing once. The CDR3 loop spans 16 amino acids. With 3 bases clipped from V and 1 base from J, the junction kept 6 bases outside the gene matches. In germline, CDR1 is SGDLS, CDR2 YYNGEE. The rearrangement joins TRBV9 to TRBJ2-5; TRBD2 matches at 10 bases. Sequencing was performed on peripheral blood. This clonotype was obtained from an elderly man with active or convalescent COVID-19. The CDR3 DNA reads TGTGCCAGCAGCGCCCGGCGGACTAGCGGCCAAGAGACCCAGTACTTC. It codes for CASSARRTSGQETQYF.